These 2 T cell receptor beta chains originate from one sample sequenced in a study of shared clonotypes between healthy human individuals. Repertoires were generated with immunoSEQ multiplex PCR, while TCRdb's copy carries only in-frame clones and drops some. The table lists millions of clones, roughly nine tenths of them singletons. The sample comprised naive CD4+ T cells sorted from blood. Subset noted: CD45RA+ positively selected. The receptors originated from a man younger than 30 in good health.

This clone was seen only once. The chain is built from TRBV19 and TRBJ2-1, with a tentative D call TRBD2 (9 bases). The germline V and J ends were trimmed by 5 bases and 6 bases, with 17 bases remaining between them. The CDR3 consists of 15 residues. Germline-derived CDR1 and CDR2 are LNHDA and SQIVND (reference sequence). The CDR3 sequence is CASSGQGLASNEQFF. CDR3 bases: TGTGCCAGTAGTGGACAGGGACTAGCCAGCAATGAGCAGTTCTTC.

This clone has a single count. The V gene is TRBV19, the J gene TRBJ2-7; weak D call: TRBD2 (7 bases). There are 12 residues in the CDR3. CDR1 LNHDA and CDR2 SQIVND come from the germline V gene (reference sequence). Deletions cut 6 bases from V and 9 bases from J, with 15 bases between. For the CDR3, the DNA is TGTGCCAGTAGCCCAGGGGAGGGAAGGCAGTACTTC. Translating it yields CASSPGEGRQYF. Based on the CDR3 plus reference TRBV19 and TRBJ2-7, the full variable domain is DGGITQSPKYLFRKEGQNVTLSCEQNLNHDAMYWYRQDPGQGLRLIYYSQIVNDFQKGDIAEGYSVSREKKESFPLTVTSAQKNPTAFYLCASSPGEGRQYFGPGTRLTVT.